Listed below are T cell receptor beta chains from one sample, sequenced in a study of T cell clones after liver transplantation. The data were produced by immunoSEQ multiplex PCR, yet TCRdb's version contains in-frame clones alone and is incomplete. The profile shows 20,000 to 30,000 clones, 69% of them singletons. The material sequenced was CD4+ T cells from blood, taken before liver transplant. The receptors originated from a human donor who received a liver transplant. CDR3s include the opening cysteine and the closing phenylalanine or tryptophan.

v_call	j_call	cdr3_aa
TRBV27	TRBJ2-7	CASSPSTGGYEQYF
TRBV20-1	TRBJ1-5	CSARDRGSQHF
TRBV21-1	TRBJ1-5	CASSKGGGDQPQHF
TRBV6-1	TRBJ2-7	CASSELSGSYEQYF
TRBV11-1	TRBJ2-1	CASSLSLAGGYNEQFF
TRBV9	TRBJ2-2	CASSPVAGGTTGELFF
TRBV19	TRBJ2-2	CASRLFSNTGELFF
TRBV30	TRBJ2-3	CAWSDATGVTDTQYF
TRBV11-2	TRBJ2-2	CASSTGDTGELFF
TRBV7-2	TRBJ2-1	CASSSSLEVKGQFF
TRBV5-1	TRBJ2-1	CASSPAQEGSEQFF
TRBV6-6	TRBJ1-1	CASKVSPANTEAFF
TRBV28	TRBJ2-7	CASSLDRLYEQYF
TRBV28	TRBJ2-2	CASTRGGLNTGELFF
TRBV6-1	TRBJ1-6	CASSPGLAGSPLHF
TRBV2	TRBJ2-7	CASSLRQVSSYEQYF
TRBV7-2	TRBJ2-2	CASSLARQRGYTGELFF
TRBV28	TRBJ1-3	CASIHPAGREIYF
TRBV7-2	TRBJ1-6	CASSYSRGASPLHF
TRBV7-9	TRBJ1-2	CASSLGSAGSYGYTF
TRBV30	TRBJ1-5	CAWSVGGQGNQPQHF
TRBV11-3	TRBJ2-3	CASSIGSADTQYF
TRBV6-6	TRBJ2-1	CASRGAEPYNEQFF
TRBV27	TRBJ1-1	CASSLKGGGLPNTEAFF
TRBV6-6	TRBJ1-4	CASSLGGTNEKLFF
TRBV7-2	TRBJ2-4	CASSIPGLAVKNIQYF
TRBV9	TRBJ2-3	CASSHGFPDTQYF
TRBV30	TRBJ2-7	CAWSVGGGAYEQYF
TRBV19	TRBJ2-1	CASSSLGGRSYNEQFF
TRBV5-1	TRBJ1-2	CASSLGGQDHYGYTF
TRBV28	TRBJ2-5	CASSRGQTAETQYF
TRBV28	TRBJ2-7	CASSPGQGSEQYF
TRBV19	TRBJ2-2	CASSIGGTGELFF
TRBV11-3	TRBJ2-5	CASSARAGLASRETQYF
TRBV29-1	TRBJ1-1	CSVSRFAGGTEAFF
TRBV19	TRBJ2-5	CASSPAGGQETQYF
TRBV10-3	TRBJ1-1	CAISEHLGGSTEAFF
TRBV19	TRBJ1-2	CASSMAGSHGYTF
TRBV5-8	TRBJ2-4	CASSLKYNRGQNIQYF
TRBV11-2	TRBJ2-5	CASTLTGGQGETQYF
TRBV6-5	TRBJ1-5	CASSPRGQPQHF
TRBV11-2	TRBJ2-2	CASSLEGAANTGELFF
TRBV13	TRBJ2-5	CASSLRAGETQYF
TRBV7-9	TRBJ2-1	CASSFWLAGNEQFF
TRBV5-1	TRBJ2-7	CASSSRTGGFDEQYF